The 14 T cell receptor beta chains in this list originate from one sample, sequenced in a study of cytomegalovirus exposure and HLA in healthy donors. Libraries were prepared by immunoSEQ multiplex PCR; TCRdb keeps only in-frame clonotypes and omits some of them. The sample lists about 86,000 clones; about 92% were seen once. The sample taken for sequencing was PBMCs. These receptors were obtained from a man aged 18 to 29 in good health and CMV-seronegative.

This chain joins TRBV7-2 and TRBJ2-3; D ambiguous. There are 16 residues in the CDR3. In germline, CDR1 is SGHTA, CDR2 FQGNSA. V shed 0 bases and J shed 0 bases, with 10 bases lying between them. CDR3 coding DNA: TGTGCCAGCAGCTTAGCGGGCACGTCTAGCACAGATACGCAGTATTTT. This translates into CASSLAGTSSTDTQYF.

The chain couples TRBV5-6 to TRBJ2-3, with D possibly TRBD2 on 6 matching bases. Per the germline V gene, CDR1 is SGHDT and CDR2 is YYEEEE. The V end lost 4 bases, the J end lost 0 bases, and 21 bases lay between the germline ends. The CDR3 is made up of 18 amino acids. The CDR3, as DNA: TGTGCCAGCAGCCCCCCAGCGGGCAGAGCCATAAGCACAGATACGCAGTATTTT. Residues: CASSPPAGRAISTDTQYF.

The rearrangement links TRBV29-1 to TRBJ1-2; D perhaps matches TRBD1 (6 bases). Germline V gene sequence: CDR1 SQVTM, CDR2 ANQGSEA. The CDR3 is made up of 13 amino acids. This chain's CDR3 is CSSLTGRNYGYTF. The CDR3 nucleotides are TGCAGTTCCCTTACAGGGCGGAACTATGGCTACACCTTC.

This chain uses TRBV29-1 with TRBJ1-2, with 7 bases aligning to TRBD1. Trimming cost V 7 bases and J 6 bases; bases outside gene matches: 8. CDR1 is SQVTM, CDR2 ANQGSEA, per germline. This CDR3 spans 12 amino acids. This chain's CDR3 is CSARGVSDGYTF. The CDR3 DNA is TGCAGCGCCAGGGGGGTCTCCGATGGCTACACCTTC.

This chain links TRBV5-1 with TRBJ1-1; 7 nucleotides align to TRBD1. The germline CDR1 and CDR2 sequences are SGHRS and YFSETQ. CDR3 length: 15 amino acids. J gave up 1 base and V 0 bases, and 3 bases lay outside the gene matches. CDR3 region: CASSLERGPNTEAFF. CDR3 nucleotides: TGCGCCAGCAGCTTGGAGAGGGGGCCGAACACTGAAGCTTTCTTT.

The chain is built from TRBV7-2 and TRBJ2-3; the D is unclear. With 1 base removed from V and 5 bases from J, the gap between germline ends came to 10 bases. The CDR3 has 14 amino acids. Germline CDR1 SGHTA, CDR2 FQGNSA. In DNA form, the CDR3 reads TGTGCCAGCAGCTTAGGGTCCCCGCGAGATACGCAGTATTTT. Translating it yields CASSLGSPRDTQYF.

The chain carries TRBV5-1 and TRBJ1-1, with TRBD1 identical over 8 bases. The trim removed 0 bases at V and 7 bases at J, leaving 2 bases unmatched. Germline V gene data show CDR1 as SGHRS and CDR2 as YFSETQ. The CDR3 sequence is 13 residues long. The CDR3 DNA is TGCGCCAGCAGCTTGGATGGACAGGGTGAAGCTTTCTTT. This sequence encodes CASSLDGQGEAFF.

The chain combines TRBV25-1 with TRBJ2-7; D gene ambiguous. V was trimmed by 4 bases and J by 4 bases, leaving 11 bases between them. Germline V gene data show CDR1 as MGHDK and CDR2 as SYGVNS. CDR3 length: 13 residues. The CDR3 reads CASSALEAYEQYF. CDR3 nucleotides: TGTGCCAGCAGTGCCCTAGAAGCATACGAGCAGTACTTC.

The chain couples TRBV7-2 to TRBJ2-7; 7 bases are shared with TRBD1. The J segment lost 0 bases and the V segment lost 4 bases, leaving 6 bases of the junction unmatched. The CDR3 loop spans 15 amino acids. Germline V gene data show CDR1 as SGHTA and CDR2 as FQGNSA. The CDR3 reads CASSSPDRSSYEQYF. The CDR3 coding sequence is TGTGCCAGCAGCTCGCCGGACAGGTCCTCCTACGAGCAGTACTTC.

J is TRBJ1-2 and V is TRBV9, with unresolved D. Trimming removed 0 bases from V and 0 bases from J, with 15 bases in between. The CDR3 loop spans 17 amino acids. Germline CDR1 and CDR2: SGDLS and YYNGEE. CDR3 DNA: TGTGCCAGCAGCGTAGGGCCGACTAAAGGGACTAACTATGGCTACACCTTC. Translating gives CASSVGPTKGTNYGYTF.

This chain connects TRBV30 to TRBJ2-5, with 7 positions matching TRBD1. CDR1 GTSNPN and CDR2 SVGIG come from the germline V gene (reference sequence). The CDR3 length is 14 residues. V was pared by 0 bases and J by 5 bases, with 6 bases of the junction left unmatched. The DNA for the CDR3 is TGTGCCTGGAGTGTAACGACAGGGCTGGAGACCCAGTACTTC. Its protein product is CAWSVTTGLETQYF.

V gene TRBV7-2 combines with J gene TRBJ2-3, with 13 bases that match TRBD2. Trimming at V came to 6 bases and at J to 4 bases, leaving 13 bases not matched to a gene. The CDR3 has 18 residues. Germline loops: CDR1 SGHTA, CDR2 FQGNSA. For the CDR3, the DNA is TGTGCCAGCAGATTTTGGACTAGCGGGAGCCTTGGGGCAGATACGCAGTATTTT. Its protein product is CASRFWTSGSLGADTQYF.

The rearrangement uses TRBV10-3 and TRBJ2-3, with D possibly matching TRBD2 (6 bases). CDR3 length: 16 residues. V was cut by 8 bases and J by 4 bases, with 22 bases left in between. Germline V CDR1 and CDR2: ENHRY, SYGVKD. The CDR3 here is CAIYNGGQGWPDTQYF. In DNA, the CDR3 is TGTGCCATCTACAACGGAGGGCAGGGTTGGCCAGATACGCAGTATTTT.

The chain combines TRBV4-1 with TRBJ1-2, with TRBD1 as a possible D gene (5 bases). The CDR3 totals 14 residues. V was cut by 1 base and J by 11 bases, with 17 bases left in between. The germline V gene has CDR1 MGHRA and CDR2 YSYEKL. Here the CDR3 reads CASSQGPRDLRYTF. The CDR3 DNA reads as TGCGCCAGCAGCCAAGGCCCCAGGGATCTCCGGTACACCTTC.